This entry features one TCR beta chain sequence. The sample originates from a study of Ad26.COV2.S vaccination and SARS-CoV-2 variants. Sample treatment: roughly 19 received Ad26.COV2.S at low or high dose, single or two shots; a few received placebo; per-sample allocation not given. The study sampled participants on day 63 after the first vaccine or placebo injection. Aged 18-55 years, donor was enrolled in Boston in the early 2020s. An Ad26 vector carrying the Wuhan-strain SARS-CoV-2 spike served as the vaccine. CDR3 length: 15 amino acids. Trimming took 6 bases from V and 7 from J; bases not matched to a gene: 9. Germline V gene lookup returns CDR1 MDHEN and CDR2 SYDVKM. The repertoire was sequenced with immunoSEQ multiplex PCR; TCRdb's copy has only in-frame clones and lacks some. The table records approximately 300,000 clones, about 82% of them present only once.

The genes are TRBV28 and TRBJ2-3; 11 bases line up with TRBD2. This clonotype was obtained from a person aged 18-65 years who received the Ad26.COV2.S COVID-19 vaccine or a placebo. The sequenced sample was peripheral blood, obtained in a trial of Ad26.COV2.S vaccine versus placebo. CDR3 DNA sequence: TGTGCCAGCAGGCCCGTAGCGGGGGGGCCCTATACGCAGTATTTT. Encoded protein: CASRPVAGGPYTQYF.